These 25 T cell receptor beta chains came from one sample sequenced in a study of human T cells and chemical hapten exposure (dated by TCRdb to the early 2020s). The library was made by RACE. TCRdb names NextSeq 500 as the instrument used. TCRdb passed the public sequencing reads through fastp at Q25 and MiXCR, retaining productive beta sequences. Rows with one shared CDR3 protein collapse into an entry with the most common genes and DNA. Across this sample there are 180,000 or so distinct CDR3 sequences, with around 25% seen only once. Under 2.5% of the sample lies in the top ten. The sample's time point, from its label and the paper: patch test 3, about 24 weeks after DPC sensitization. Sample treatment or condition, as interpreted from the label and publication: therapeutic diphenylcyclopropenone sensitization with weekly scalp DPC. The specimen was whole blood, collected in connection with sensitization to the hapten diphenylcyclopropenone (DPC). These receptors originate from a woman in her 40s with alopecia areata. Some clones in this sample may be carry-over from other donors' samples.

The CDR3 region has the DNA TGTGCCAGCAGCCTCCGAGACAGGGGGGGTACCGGTGAGACCCAGTACTTC. Translation: CASSLRDRGGTGETQYF. The rearrangement uses TRBV7-9 and TRBJ2-5; 9 bases agree with TRBD1. The germline gives CDR1 SEHNR, CDR2 FQNEAQ (reference sequence). The CDR3 has 17 residues. The ends lost 5 bases at V and 5 bases at J; junction bases unmatched: 15.

In its sample, this clonotype was seen a few times. One end of the junction varies from germline; a read error may be responsible. The gene calls are TRBV20-1 and TRBJ2-5, with 10 positions matching TRBD2. Germline CDR1 reads DFQATT; CDR2 reads SNEGSKA (reference sequence). The CDR3 length is 17 residues. The CDR3 spells CSARGYTSGKIQETQYF. CDR3 DNA sequence: TGCAGTGCCAGAGGGTATACTAGCGGGAAGATCCAAGAGACCCAGTACTTC.

This clonotype was seen a few times. The chain combines TRBV19 with TRBJ2-5; 10 bases are shared with TRBD1. This CDR3 contains 14 residues. Germline V gives CDR1 LNHDA, CDR2 SQIVND (reference sequence). J lost 5 bases, V lost 6 bases, and 6 bases had no gene match. The CDR3 loop reads CASSPGTGVETQYF. The CDR3 DNA reads as TGTGCCAGTAGCCCCGGGACAGGGGTGGAGACCCAGTACTTC.

The V call is TRBV7-9, the J call TRBJ2-5; D is tentatively TRBD1 or TRBD2 (5 bases each). The CDR3 covers 16 residues. Looked up from germline, CDR1 is SEHNR and CDR2 is FQNEAQ (reference sequence). V was pared by 5 bases and J by 2 bases, with 18 bases between. The CDR3 DNA is TGTGCCAGCAGCCCTTTGGGGGACCGACGACAAGAGACCCAGTACTTC. This gives the protein CASSPLGDRRQETQYF.

To note about this clonotype: At one boundary the junction diverges from the germline segment, which might be a read error. The V gene is TRBV28, the J gene TRBJ2-1; no clear D. Germline V gene sequence: CDR1 MDHEN, CDR2 SYDVKM. The CDR3 extends over 12 amino acids. The CDR3 protein is CTSSLWANEQFF. The DNA of the CDR3 is TGTACCAGCAGTTTATGGGCCAATGAGCAGTTCTTC.

This chain uses TRBV20-1 with TRBJ2-3; 9 bases map to TRBD2. Germline V CDR1 and CDR2: DFQATT, SNEGSKA (reference sequence). The CDR3 length is 15 residues. Losses at the gene ends were 6 bases for V and 2 bases for J; bases not matched to a gene: 9. CDR3 sequence (DNA): TGCAGTGCAGAAGCAGCGGGAGGCACCACAGATACGCAGTATTTT. This gives the protein CSAEAAGGTTDTQYF.

V gene TRBV6-5 combines with J gene TRBJ2-5, with unresolved D. The germline V gene has CDR1 MNHEY and CDR2 SVGAGI. V was pared by 2 bases and J by 5 bases, with 9 bases between. This CDR3 spans 13 amino acids. The DNA of the CDR3 is TGTGCCAGCAGTTACGGCCTAAGGGAGACCCAGTACTTC. It codes for CASSYGLRETQYF.

This clonotype was counted only a few times. The chain links TRBV20-1 to TRBJ1-2; 8 nucleotides agree with TRBD1. The CDR3 sequence is 13 residues long. Germline assignment: CDR1 DFQATT and CDR2 SNEGSKA (reference sequence). V shed 3 bases and J 8 bases; nucleotides not matched to a gene: 8. The CDR3 sequence: CSASGQGVNGYTF. The CDR3 DNA sequence: TGCAGTGCTAGCGGACAGGGTGTCAACGGCTACACCTTC.

This clonotype was seen a few times. The chain employs TRBV4-3 and TRBJ2-2; D unclear. Germline CDR1 is LGHNA and CDR2 is YSLEER. CDR3 length: 14 residues. Trimming left V 5 bases short and J 4 bases short, with 11 bases between. The CDR3 DNA follows: TGCGCCAGCAGCAAAGGACGGCCCACCGGGGAGCTGTTTTTT. This translates into CASSKGRPTGELFF.

This clonotype was seen more than once but under ten times. The CDR3 protein is CASSALGRTNEKLFF. CDR3 DNA: TGTGCCAGCAGCGCTCTAGGGAGGACTAATGAAAAACTGTTTTTT. The V gene is TRBV9, the J gene TRBJ1-4; D gene ambiguous. V was shortened by 3 bases and J by 2 bases, with 11 bases between the two germline ends. The CDR3 spans 15 residues. CDR1 SGDLS and CDR2 YYNGEE come from the germline V gene.

V is TRBV7-2 and J is TRBJ2-5, with 8 nucleotides matching TRBD2. With 0 bases clipped from V and 2 bases from J, the junction kept 2 bases outside the gene matches. Germline CDR1 reads SGHTA; CDR2 reads FQGNSA. The CDR3 extends over 15 amino acids. The chain's CDR3 is CASSLASGAQETQYF. Written as DNA, the CDR3 is TGTGCCAGCAGCTTAGCTAGCGGGGCTCAAGAGACCCAGTACTTC.

J is TRBJ2-5 and V is TRBV2, with TRBD1 matching over 7 bases. V was pared by 7 bases and J by 2 bases, with 4 bases of the junction left unmatched. The CDR3 runs to 13 residues. CDR1 and CDR2 (germline): SNHLY, FYNNEI. Here the CDR3 DNA reads TGTGCCAGCAACTTACAGGGGCAAGAGACCCAGTACTTC. Its translation is CASNLQGQETQYF. Complete variable domain (other parts from reference TRBV2 and TRBJ2-5): EPEVTQTPSHQVTQMGQEVILRCVPISNHLYFYWYRQILGQKVEFLVSFYNNEISEKSEIFDDQFSVERPDGSNFTLKIRSTKLEDSAMYFCASNLQGQETQYFGPGTRLLVL.

This clonotype was counted many times. J is TRBJ2-7 and V is TRBV6-2 or TRBV6-3, with TRBD2 identical over 14 bases. J gave up 5 bases and V 7 bases, and 7 bases lay outside the gene matches. Germline V gives CDR1 MNHEY, CDR2 SVGEGT. The CDR3 contains 15 residues. The CDR3 sequence is CASTERLAGGDEQYF. CDR3 nucleotides: TGTGCCAGCACCGAACGACTAGCGGGAGGGGACGAGCAGTACTTC.

This chain connects TRBV28 to TRBJ2-5, with D possibly being TRBD2 (6 bases). The CDR3 loop spans 15 amino acids. Germline CDR1 MDHEN, CDR2 SYDVKM. The germline V and J ends were trimmed by 4 bases and 2 bases, with 14 bases remaining between them. CDR3 amino acids: CASSSWRAGQETQYF. Here the CDR3 DNA reads TGTGCCAGCAGTTCATGGAGGGCAGGGCAAGAGACCCAGTACTTC.

The chain employs TRBV11-2 and TRBJ1-4; perhaps TRBD1 as D (6 bases). Germline V CDR1 and CDR2: SGHAT, FQNNGV. CDR3 length equals 14 residues. Trimming removed 5 bases at V and 8 bases at J, with 15 bases between. The CDR3 DNA is TGTGCCAGCAGCGCGCAGGGGCCGAGGGAAAAACTGTTTTTT. Its translation is CASSAQGPREKLFF. Filled out from reference TRBV11-2 and TRBJ1-4, the complete variable domain reads EAGVAQSPRYKIIEKRQSVAFWCNPISGHATLYWYQQILGQGPKLLIQFQNNGVVDDSQLPKDRFSAERLKGVDSTLKIQPAKLEDSAVYLCASSAQGPREKLFFGSGTQLSVL.

This clonotype was counted ten times or more. This chain joins TRBV6-5 and TRBJ1-2, with D unclear. CDR1 is MNHEY and CDR2 is SVGAGI in the germline V gene. Trimming removed 0 bases from V and 2 bases from J, with 7 bases in between. The CDR3 consists of 14 residues. The CDR3 DNA follows: TGTGCCAGCAGTTACTCGGCCCGGAACTATGGCTACACCTTC. This encodes CASSYSARNYGYTF.

This clonotype was counted between two and nine times. The V and J genes are TRBV7-2 and TRBJ2-2; maybe TRBD2 (5 bases). V lost 5 bases to trimming and J lost 7 bases, with 8 bases between them. From germline, CDR1 is SGHTA and CDR2 FQGNSA. This CDR3 is 12 amino acids long. For the CDR3, the DNA is TGTGCCAGCAGCCAACGGGGCGGGGAGCTGTTTTTT. It translates to CASSQRGGELFF.

This clonotype showed up just a few times. V gene TRBV5-6 combines with J gene TRBJ2-5; 7 positions agree with TRBD1. CDR1 and CDR2 from the germline V gene are SGHDT and YYEEEE. V dropped 2 bases and J dropped 3; count of bases not matched to a gene: 1. This CDR3 spans 13 amino acids. CDR3 coding DNA: TGTGCCAGCAGCTTAGGGACAGAAGAGACCCAGTACTTC. Protein sequence: CASSLGTEETQYF.

This clonotype has only a few counts. The J gene is TRBJ1-2, the V gene TRBV4-2, with 10 bases matching TRBD1. Germline assignment: CDR1 LGHNA and CDR2 YNFKEQ. The CDR3 extends over 17 amino acids. Trimming cost V 0 bases and J 4 bases; bases outside gene matches: 8. CDR3 in amino acids: CASSQDAGTGASYGYTF. The CDR3 region has the DNA TGTGCCAGCAGCCAAGATGCTGGGACAGGGGCCTCCTATGGCTACACCTTC.

The rearrangement links TRBV5-1 to TRBJ2-1; TRBD2 matches at 9 bases. CDR3 length: 15 residues. The germline V gene encodes CDR1 SGHRS and CDR2 YFSETQ. J was trimmed by 9 bases and V by 1 base; bases with no gene match: 8. The CDR3 sequence: CASSLSAGGAGEQFF. In DNA form, the CDR3 reads TGCGCCAGCAGCTTGTCGGCGGGAGGGGCCGGTGAGCAGTTCTTC.

This clonotype was recorded a few times. This chain uses TRBV28 with TRBJ2-3, with D maybe TRBD2 (6 bases). With 6 bases removed from V and 4 bases from J, the gap between germline ends came to 14 bases. Germline loops: CDR1 MDHEN, CDR2 SYDVKM. This CDR3 contains 14 residues. CDR3 residues: CASSPTSFADTQYF. The DNA of the CDR3 is TGTGCCAGCAGCCCGACTAGTTTCGCAGATACGCAGTATTTT.

This chain joins TRBV7-9 and TRBJ2-2; 10 bases are a match to TRBD2. The J segment lost 3 bases and the V segment lost 0 bases, leaving 1 base of the junction unmatched. Germline lookup yields CDR1 SEHNR and CDR2 FQNEAQ (reference sequence). The length of the CDR3 is 16 residues. CDR3 nucleotides: TGTGCCAGCAGCTTAGCAGCGGGAGGGGACACCGGGGAGCTGTTTTTT. This translates into CASSLAAGGDTGELFF.

This clonotype was counted ten times or more. The rearrangement links TRBV5-1 to TRBJ1-6, with D perhaps matching TRBD1 (6 bases). With 0 bases removed from V and 9 bases from J, the gap between germline ends came to 16 bases. This CDR3 comprises 16 residues. Germline loops: CDR1 SGHRS, CDR2 YFSETQ. CDR3 bases: TGCGCCAGCAGCTTGGCCGAGGGGGGGCCAGGTTCACCCCTCCACTTT. Translation: CASSLAEGGPGSPLHF.

This clonotype was counted only a few times. The chain couples TRBV7-3 to TRBJ2-7; D is ambiguous. The V end was cut by 2 bases, the J end by 3 bases, with 8 bases between. This CDR3 is 13 amino acids long. CDR1 and CDR2 (germline): SGHTA, FQGTGA. The CDR3 protein is CASSLSEDYEQYF. In nucleotides, the CDR3 is TGTGCCAGCAGCTTATCCGAAGACTACGAGCAGTACTTC. The variable domain in full, with the rest retrieved from reference TRBV7-3 and TRBJ2-7, is GAGVSQTPSNKVTEKGKYVELRCDPISGHTALYWYRQSLGQGPEFLIYFQGTGAADDSGLPNDRFFAVRPEGSVSTLKIQRTERGDSAVYLCASSLSEDYEQYFGPGTRLTVT.

V and J are TRBV6-5 and TRBJ2-5; 12 bases line up with TRBD2. The CDR3 runs to 15 residues. The trim removed 6 bases at V and 3 bases at J, leaving 5 bases unmatched. Germline CDR1 MNHEY, CDR2 SVGAGI. CDR3 DNA: TGTGCCAGCAGGAGACGACTAGCGGGAGAAGAGACCCAGTACTTC. As protein: CASRRRLAGEETQYF.